This record concerns one TCR beta chain sequence. V lost 3 bases to trimming and J lost 0 bases; unmatched junction nucleotides: 9. Germline-derived CDR1 and CDR2 are SGDLS and YYNGEE. CDR3 length: 16 amino acids. Sequencing used immunoSEQ multiplex PCR; TCRdb keeps in-frame clones, though not all of them. The table records 90,000 to 100,000 clones, more than 70% of them present only once. The record originates from a study of identifying expanded T cells in peripheral blood. The source of this sequence is a person aged 18 to 69 in good health. V gene TRBV9 combines with J gene TRBJ2-7; TRBD1 aligns across 7 bases. The specimen was blood. The CDR3 loop reads CASSEHVGQVSYEQYF. DNA of the CDR3: TGTGCCAGCAGCGAGCACGTAGGACAGGTCTCCTACGAGCAGTACTTC.